Presented here are 22 T cell receptor beta chains from one specimen sequenced in a study of chemoradiotherapy in HPV16-positive cancers. This table comes from immunoSEQ multiplex PCR, and its TCRdb copy is limited to in-frame clones, with some not included. The sample has about 22,000 clones; over 85% are singletons. This specimen consisted of blood, obtained from a patient who underwent chemoradiotherapy. Every receptor here comes from a human donor with HPV-associated anogenital cancer.

This rearrangement joins TRBV7-6 to TRBJ2-7; weak D call: TRBD2 (6 bases). The CDR3 covers 15 residues. V gave up 5 bases and J gave up 5 bases, with 19 bases separating them. Per germline, CDR1 SGHVS and CDR2 FNYEAQ. Written as DNA, the CDR3 is TGTGCCAGCAGCCAAAGTATAGCGGATTCGGACGAGCAGTACTTC. Residues: CASSQSIADSDEQYF.

The chain carries TRBV2 and TRBJ2-3, with a tentative D call TRBD2 (6 bases). The germline V and J ends were trimmed by 3 bases and 9 bases, with 13 bases remaining between them. The CDR3 contains 13 residues. Germline CDR1 SNHLY, CDR2 FYNNEI. CDR3 in DNA: TGTGCCAGCAGTGAGCAGCGGGTCTGGACGCAGTATTTT. This translates into CASSEQRVWTQYF.

The chain employs TRBV5-8 and TRBJ1-1, with D perhaps TRBD1 (6 bases). CDR3 length: 15 amino acids. V lost 1 base and J 6 bases, leaving 16 bases between the germline ends. The germline V gene has CDR1 SGHTS and CDR2 YDEGEE. CDR3: CASSLRGGSDPEAFF. The CDR3 bases are TGTGCCAGCAGCTTGAGGGGGGGCAGTGACCCTGAAGCTTTCTTT.

This chain connects TRBV6-1 to TRBJ2-1, with D tentatively TRBD1 or TRBD2 (5 bases each). Trimming shortened V by 3 bases and J by 4 bases, and 10 bases separated the two germline ends. This CDR3 has 14 amino acids. Germline values: CDR1 MNHNS, CDR2 SASEGT. CDR3 in amino acids: CASSDRGVYNEQFF. In nucleotides, the CDR3 is TGTGCCAGCAGTGATAGAGGGGTGTACAATGAGCAGTTCTTC.

The chain recombines TRBV18 with TRBJ1-2; a possible D gene is TRBD1 (5 bases). The V and J ends lost 0 bases and 6 bases respectively, with 14 bases between them. The germline V gene encodes CDR1 KGHSH and CDR2 LQKENI. The CDR3 is 15 amino acids. The CDR3 region is CASSPPGQGTNGYTF. The CDR3 nucleotides are TGTGCCAGCTCACCACCGGGGCAGGGCACCAATGGCTACACCTTC.

J is TRBJ1-6 and V is TRBV10-3; D not certain. The germline CDR1 and CDR2 sequences are ENHRY and SYGVKD. Trimming stripped 3 bases from V and 7 bases from J, with 10 bases between. The CDR3 length is 14 residues. The CDR3: CAISDVSKNSPLHF. The CDR3 DNA follows: TGTGCCATCAGTGATGTTTCAAAAAATTCACCCCTCCACTTT.

This clone was seen just once. The gene calls are TRBV19 and TRBJ1-5; weak D call: TRBD1 (5 bases). The CDR3 spans 16 residues. Trimming shortened V by 3 bases and J by 4 bases, and 16 bases separated the two germline ends. Germline values: CDR1 LNHDA, CDR2 SQIVND (reference sequence). The CDR3 sequence is CASSMGPGRENQPQHF. Here the CDR3 DNA reads TGTGCCAGTAGTATGGGGCCGGGACGGGAAAATCAGCCCCAGCATTTT.

In its sample, this clone was seen once. J is TRBJ1-2 and V is TRBV19, with a tentative D call TRBD1 (6 bases). V lost 4 bases to trimming and J lost 5 bases, with 17 bases between them. The CDR3 spans 15 residues. Germline CDR1 reads LNHDA; CDR2 reads SQIVND (reference sequence). DNA for the CDR3: TGTGCCAGTAGTAAAAGGAGCGGTCAGGGGTATGGCTACACCTTC. It is translated as CASSKRSGQGYGYTF.

V and J are TRBV27 and TRBJ2-7, with D possibly called TRBD1 or TRBD2 (5 bases each). V was cut by 6 bases and J by 2 bases, with 14 bases left in between. CDR1 is MNHEY and CDR2 is SMNVEV in the germline V gene (reference sequence). The CDR3 consists of 14 residues. The CDR3 is CASSQRSGPYEQYF. The DNA of the CDR3 is TGTGCCAGCAGCCAAAGGTCGGGGCCCTACGAGCAGTACTTC.

This chain connects TRBV5-6 to TRBJ2-3, with 8 positions matching TRBD2. V was clipped by 1 base and J by 1 base; unmatched bases: 2. Germline V gene lookup returns CDR1 SGHDT and CDR2 YYEEEE. The CDR3 has 15 residues. The DNA for the CDR3 is TGTGCCAGCAGCTTGAGAGCGGGGGGCACAGATACGCAGTATTTT. The encoded protein is CASSLRAGGTDTQYF.

This chain joins TRBV7-9 and TRBJ2-3; D call uncertain. V was shortened by 4 bases and J by 4 bases, with 9 bases between the two germline ends. Germline V gene data show CDR1 as SEHNR and CDR2 as FQNEAQ (reference sequence). The CDR3 spans 13 residues. This CDR3 is CASSSDTADTQYF. The CDR3 nucleotides read TGTGCCAGCAGCTCCGATACCGCAGATACGCAGTATTTT.

This chain joins TRBV7-2 and TRBJ1-1, with D possibly matching TRBD1 (5 bases). Trimming cost V 2 bases and J 0 bases, with 19 bases left between them. Per the germline V gene, CDR1 is SGHTA and CDR2 is FQGNSA. The CDR3 runs to 18 residues. As DNA, the CDR3 is TGTGCCAGCAGCTTAAATTTGGGAGGGGTAAGGGTGAACACTGAAGCTTTCTTT. Its translation: CASSLNLGGVRVNTEAFF.

The chain combines TRBV7-9 with TRBJ2-1, with D maybe TRBD1 (5 bases). The CDR3 runs to 18 residues. Deletions cut 0 bases from V and 6 bases from J, with 21 bases between. Germline V gene lookup returns CDR1 SEHNR and CDR2 FQNEAQ (reference sequence). The CDR3 coding sequence is TGTGCCAGCAGCTTAGCTCGGGTTGGTGCCAGGGATGCCAATGAGCAGTTCTTC. Amino acids: CASSLARVGARDANEQFF.

This chain joins TRBV27 and TRBJ1-1, with 8 positions matching TRBD1. This CDR3 is built from 16 residues. Looked up from germline, CDR1 is MNHEY and CDR2 is SMNVEV (reference sequence). V lost 3 bases, J lost 4 bases, and 10 bases stayed unmatched. CDR3 loop: CASSFLRTGPATEAFF. The CDR3 DNA reads TGTGCCAGCAGTTTTCTACGGACAGGGCCGGCCACTGAAGCTTTCTTT.

The chain carries TRBV11-2 and TRBJ2-6; no firm D call. CDR3 size: 19 residues. The germline gives CDR1 SGHAT, CDR2 FQNNGV. The V end was cut by 1 base, the J end by 0 bases, with 16 bases between. The CDR3 sequence: CASSLGVMGSNSGANVLTF. The CDR3 DNA is TGTGCCAGCAGCTTAGGGGTCATGGGCTCGAACTCTGGGGCCAACGTCCTGACTTTC.

The V and J genes are TRBV27 and TRBJ2-2, with TRBD1 matching 8 bases. Germline trimming cut 7 bases from V and 6 bases from J; bases unmatched to any gene: 13. From germline, CDR1 is MNHEY and CDR2 SMNVEV (reference sequence). This CDR3 contains 16 residues. CDR3: CASNTGGPQGAGELFF. CDR3 coding DNA: TGTGCCAGCAATACAGGGGGGCCTCAGGGCGCCGGGGAGCTGTTTTTT.

This chain links TRBV5-4 with TRBJ1-4; TRBD1 matches at 8 bases. The V gene's germline CDR1 is SGHNT and CDR2 YYREEE (reference sequence). CDR3 size: 14 residues. After removal of 3 bases from V and 8 bases from J, the junction contained 6 bases not matched to a gene. Written as DNA, the CDR3 is TGTGCCAGCAGCTCACAGGGGGGTGTGGAAAAACTGTTTTTT. The encoded protein is CASSSQGGVEKLFF.

V is TRBV18 and J is TRBJ2-2, with unresolved D. With 5 bases removed from V and 3 bases from J, the gap between germline ends came to 7 bases. The CDR3 length is 13 residues. Germline-derived CDR1 and CDR2 are KGHSH and LQKENI. CDR3 in amino acids: CASSATDTGELFF. In DNA, the CDR3 is TGTGCCAGCTCAGCCACCGACACCGGGGAGCTGTTTTTT.

The CDR3 loop is CASSFGVTGYGYTF. CDR3 coding DNA: TGTGCCAGCAGCTTCGGCGTGACCGGCTATGGCTACACCTTC. The V call is TRBV7-2, the J call TRBJ1-2, with D unclear. Germline assignment: CDR1 SGHTA and CDR2 FQGNSA. V dropped 3 bases and J dropped 4 bases, with 12 bases sitting between them. The CDR3 loop spans 14 amino acids.

V is TRBV19 and J is TRBJ1-5; no firm D call. This CDR3 is built from 14 residues. Trimming shortened V by 7 bases and J by 0 bases, and 10 bases separated the two germline ends. The V gene's germline CDR1 is LNHDA and CDR2 SQIVND (reference sequence). The CDR3, as DNA: TGTGCCAGTATTGGTTCCTATAGCAATCAGCCCCAGCATTTT. It encodes CASIGSYSNQPQHF.

This clone was detected once. This chain connects TRBV27 to TRBJ2-5; the D gene is possibly TRBD1 (6 bases). Trimming cost V 2 bases and J 2 bases, with 15 bases left between them. Germline-derived CDR1 and CDR2 are MNHEY and SMNVEV (reference sequence). The CDR3 is made up of 16 amino acids. The CDR3 region is CASSLRGTEKQETQYF. Here the CDR3 DNA reads TGTGCCAGCAGTTTAAGGGGGACGGAGAAACAAGAGACCCAGTACTTC.

This chain connects TRBV9 to TRBJ1-5, with D unresolved. The length of the CDR3 is 14 residues. Germline assignment: CDR1 SGDLS and CDR2 YYNGEE. Trimming removed 0 bases at V and 0 bases at J, with 4 bases between. The CDR3 DNA sequence: TGTGCCAGCAGCGTAGTTTATAGCAATCAGCCCCAGCATTTT. Its protein is CASSVVYSNQPQHF. The full variable domain, completed using reference TRBV9 and TRBJ1-5, is DSGVTQTPKHLITATGQRVTLRCSPRSGDLSVYWYQQSLDQGLQFLIQYYNGEERAKGNILERFSAQQFPDLHSELNLSSLELGDSALYFCASSVVYSNQPQHFGDGTRLSIL.